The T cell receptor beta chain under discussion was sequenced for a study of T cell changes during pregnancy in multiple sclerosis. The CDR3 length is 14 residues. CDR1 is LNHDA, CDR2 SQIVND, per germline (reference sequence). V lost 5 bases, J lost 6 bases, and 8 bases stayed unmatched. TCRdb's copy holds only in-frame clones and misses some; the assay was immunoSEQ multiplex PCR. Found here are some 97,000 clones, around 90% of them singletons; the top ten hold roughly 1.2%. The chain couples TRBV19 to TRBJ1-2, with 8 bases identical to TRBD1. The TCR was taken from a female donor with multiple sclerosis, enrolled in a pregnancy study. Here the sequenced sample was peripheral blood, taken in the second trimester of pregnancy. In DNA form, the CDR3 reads TGTGCCAGTAGTTCTGCGGACAGGGCAAATGGCTACACCTTC. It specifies CASSSADRANGYTF.